This TCR beta chain was captured by sequencing in a study of cytomegalovirus exposure and HLA in healthy donors. Primers for the PCR totalled 60 Vbeta and 13 Jbeta. The protocol was immunoSEQ multiplex PCR, while the TCRdb copy is restricted to in-frame clones and leaves out a portion. Its table lists about 20,000 clones. This CDR3 region has 13 residues. Germline V gives CDR1 KGHSH, CDR2 LQKENI. Trimming cost V 4 bases and J 7 bases; bases outside gene matches: 7. Input material: PBMCs. This sequence was found in a man aged 55 to 70 in good health and CMV-seropositive. The gene calls are TRBV18 and TRBJ2-7; 7 bases are shared with TRBD2. Here the CDR3 DNA reads TGTGCCAGCTCACACCGGGAGGCTATGGAGCAGTACTTC. Residues: CASSHREAMEQYF.